This T cell receptor (beta chain) is from a study of neoadjuvant anti-PD-1 for oral cavity cancer. About the research overall: Patients mostly received three to four biweekly nivolumab doses at 3 mg/kg before surgery.

The assay was immunoSEQ multiplex PCR, and TCRdb's table has in-frame clones only and misses some. The repertoire has over 11,000 clones, under 75% of them found once; the top ten carry approximately 2.4%. Time point here: after neoadjuvant nivolumab, at surgical resection. V was clipped by 7 bases and J by 1 base; unmatched bases: 7. Germline lookup yields CDR1 SNHLY and CDR2 FYNNEI. The CDR3 sequence is 16 residues long. This specimen consisted of PBMCs, obtained after nivolumab (anti-PD-1) treatment. The V gene is TRBV2, the J gene TRBJ1-4, with 9 bases fitting TRBD1. This TCR was sampled from a person aged 40-85 years with oral cavity squamous cell carcinoma. The DNA of the CDR3 is TGTGCCAGCACCCCACAGGGGGCGGGAACTAATGAAAAACTGTTTTTT. Protein product: CASTPQGAGTNEKLFF.